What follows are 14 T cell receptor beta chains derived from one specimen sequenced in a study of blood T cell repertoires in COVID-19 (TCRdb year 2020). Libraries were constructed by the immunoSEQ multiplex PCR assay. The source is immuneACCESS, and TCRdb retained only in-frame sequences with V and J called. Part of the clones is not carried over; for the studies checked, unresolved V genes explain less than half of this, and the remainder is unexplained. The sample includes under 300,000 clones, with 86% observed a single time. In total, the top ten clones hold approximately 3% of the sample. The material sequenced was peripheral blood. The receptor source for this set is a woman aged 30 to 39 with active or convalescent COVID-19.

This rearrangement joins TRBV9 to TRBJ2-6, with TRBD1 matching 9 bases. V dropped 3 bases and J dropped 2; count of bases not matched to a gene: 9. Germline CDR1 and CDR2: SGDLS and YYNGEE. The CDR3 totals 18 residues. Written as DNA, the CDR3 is TGTGCCAGCAGCGCGTCCCGGGACAGGGAGGCTGGGGCCAACGTCCTGACTTTC. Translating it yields CASSASRDREAGANVLTF.

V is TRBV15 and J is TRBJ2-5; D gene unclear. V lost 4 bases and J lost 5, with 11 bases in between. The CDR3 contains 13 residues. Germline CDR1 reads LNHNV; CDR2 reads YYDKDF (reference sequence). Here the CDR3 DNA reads TGTGCCACCAGCACACTGGTCGGGGAGACCCAGTACTTC. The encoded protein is CATSTLVGETQYF.

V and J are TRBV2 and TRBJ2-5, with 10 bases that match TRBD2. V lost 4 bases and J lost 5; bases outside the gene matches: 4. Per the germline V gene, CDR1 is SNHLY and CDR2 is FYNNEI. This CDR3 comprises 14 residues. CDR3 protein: CASSVASGGETQYF. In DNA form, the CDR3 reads TGTGCCAGCAGTGTGGCTAGCGGGGGCGAGACCCAGTACTTC.

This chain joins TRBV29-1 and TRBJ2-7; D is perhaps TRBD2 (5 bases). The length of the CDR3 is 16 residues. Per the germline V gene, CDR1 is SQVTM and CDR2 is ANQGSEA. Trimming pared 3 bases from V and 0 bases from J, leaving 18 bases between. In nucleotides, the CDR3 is TGCAGCGTTGACGGAGGAAGAGGGTCTGGCTCCTACGAGCAGTACTTC. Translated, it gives CSVDGGRGSGSYEQYF.

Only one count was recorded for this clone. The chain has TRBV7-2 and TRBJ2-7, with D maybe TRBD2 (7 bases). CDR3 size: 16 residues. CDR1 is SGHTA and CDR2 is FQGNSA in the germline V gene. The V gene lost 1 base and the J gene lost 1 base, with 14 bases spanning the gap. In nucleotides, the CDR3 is TGTGCCAGCAGCTTAGAGGGGGGGCTTTCGTCCTACGAGCAGTACTTC. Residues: CASSLEGGLSSYEQYF.

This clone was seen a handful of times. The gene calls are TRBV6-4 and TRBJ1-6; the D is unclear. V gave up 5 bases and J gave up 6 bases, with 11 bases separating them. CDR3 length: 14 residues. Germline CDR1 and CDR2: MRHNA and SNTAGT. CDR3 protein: CASSQELTNSPLHF. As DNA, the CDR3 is TGTGCCAGCAGTCAGGAACTGACTAATTCACCCCTCCACTTT.

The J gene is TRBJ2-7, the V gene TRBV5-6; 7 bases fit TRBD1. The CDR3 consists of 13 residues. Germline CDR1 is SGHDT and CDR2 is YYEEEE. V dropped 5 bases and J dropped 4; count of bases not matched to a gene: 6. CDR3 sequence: CASRGTASYEQYF. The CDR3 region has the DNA TGTGCCAGCAGGGGGACAGCCTCTTACGAGCAGTACTTC.

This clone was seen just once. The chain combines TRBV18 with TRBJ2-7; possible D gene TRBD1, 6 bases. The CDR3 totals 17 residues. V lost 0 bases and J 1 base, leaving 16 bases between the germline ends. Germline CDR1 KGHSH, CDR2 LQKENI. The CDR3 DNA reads TGTGCCAGCTCACCACCTTTTCGGCAGGGGCCGTCCTACGAGCAGTACTTC. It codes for CASSPPFRQGPSYEQYF.

In DNA form, the CDR3 reads TGTGCCAGCTCACCAACAGGGGCTCTTAATTCACCCCTCCACTTT. Amino acid sequence: CASSPTGALNSPLHF. The rearrangement links TRBV18 to TRBJ1-6, with 7 bases identical to TRBD1. The CDR3 runs 15 residues. Germline V gene sequence: CDR1 KGHSH, CDR2 LQKENI. Trimming took 2 bases from V and 6 from J; bases not matched to a gene: 4.

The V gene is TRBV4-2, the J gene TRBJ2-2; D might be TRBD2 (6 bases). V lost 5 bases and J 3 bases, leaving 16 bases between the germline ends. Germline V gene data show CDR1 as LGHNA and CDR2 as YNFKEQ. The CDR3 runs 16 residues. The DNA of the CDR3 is TGTGCCAGCAGCTCCACCCCCGGGGGTCACACCGGGGAGCTGTTTTTT. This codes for CASSSTPGGHTGELFF.

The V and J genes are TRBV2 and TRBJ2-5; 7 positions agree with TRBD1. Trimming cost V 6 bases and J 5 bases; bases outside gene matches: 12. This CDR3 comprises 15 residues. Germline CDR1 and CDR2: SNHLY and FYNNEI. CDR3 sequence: CASRGEGGVEETQYF. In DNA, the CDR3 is TGTGCCAGCAGGGGCGAAGGGGGCGTCGAGGAGACCCAGTACTTC. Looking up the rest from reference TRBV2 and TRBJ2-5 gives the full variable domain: EPEVTQTPSHQVTQMGQEVILRCVPISNHLYFYWYRQILGQKVEFLVSFYNNEISEKSEIFDDQFSVERPDGSNFTLKIRSTKLEDSAMYFCASRGEGGVEETQYFGPGTRLLVL.

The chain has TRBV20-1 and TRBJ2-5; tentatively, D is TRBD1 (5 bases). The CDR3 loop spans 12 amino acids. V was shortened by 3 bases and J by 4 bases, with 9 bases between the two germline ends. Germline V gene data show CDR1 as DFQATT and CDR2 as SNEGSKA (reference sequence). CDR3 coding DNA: TGCAGTGCTAGTCCTACAGGAGAGACCCAGTACTTC. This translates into CSASPTGETQYF.

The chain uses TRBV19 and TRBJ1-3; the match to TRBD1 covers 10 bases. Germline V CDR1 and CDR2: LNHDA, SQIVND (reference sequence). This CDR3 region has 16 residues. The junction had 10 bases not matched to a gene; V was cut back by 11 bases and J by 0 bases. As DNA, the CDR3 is TGTGCCTGCCGGGACAGGGGATCAATCTCTGGAAACACCATATATTTT. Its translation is CACRDRGSISGNTIYF.

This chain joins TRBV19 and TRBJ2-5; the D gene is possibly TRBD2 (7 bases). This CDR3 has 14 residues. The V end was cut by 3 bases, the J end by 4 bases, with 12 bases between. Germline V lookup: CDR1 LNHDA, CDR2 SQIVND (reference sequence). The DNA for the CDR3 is TGTGCCAGTAGTATGGGGGGGCTAGGAGAGACCCAGTACTTC. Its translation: CASSMGGLGETQYF.